The clone carrying this T cell receptor (beta chain) was counted between two and nine times. Germline V CDR1 and CDR2: GTSNPN, SVGIG (reference sequence). There are 11 residues in the CDR3. Trimming cost V 3 bases and J 3 bases, with 6 bases left between them. The primer mix had 60 Vbeta and 13 Jbeta primers. Clones were sequenced by immunoSEQ multiplex PCR, and TCRdb holds only the in-frame ones, with some missing. This sample carries about 120,000 clones, around 66% of them seen once, and the ten largest clones take under 9.5%. This specimen belongs to a study of cytomegalovirus exposure and HLA in healthy donors.

Sequencing was carried out using PBMCs. This rearrangement joins TRBV30 to TRBJ2-7; D unclear. The clonotype comes from a woman aged 40 to 50 in good health and CMV-seropositive. As DNA, the CDR3 is TGTGCCTGGAGCGCCTACTACGAGCAGTACTTC. Residues: CAWSAYYEQYF.